The rows below give T cell receptor beta chains drawn from one sample of a study of cytomegalovirus exposure and HLA in healthy donors. Method: immunoSEQ multiplex PCR; TCRdb's copy keeps in-frame clones and lacks some. The sample carries fewer than 100,000 clones, approximately 76% recorded once. The sample consisted of PBMCs. The receptor set was obtained from a man aged 35 to 55 in good health and CMV-seropositive. Both conserved end residues are part of each CDR3. Each record gives: V gene, clone size, J gene, CDR3 protein. Where a row states a size, it is once, few, many or the class of an expanded clone; other rows omit it.

TRBV7-2	-	TRBJ2-7	CASSLAAGSSYEQYF
TRBV7-2	-	TRBJ2-5	CASSLGPYSGGGRETQYF
TRBV10-1	-	TRBJ1-5	CASSLGQSGNQPQHF
TRBV19	-	TRBJ2-7	CASNSGDHLLEQYF
TRBV19	-	TRBJ2-1	CASTQFNEQFF
TRBV9	-	TRBJ1-2	CASSVDPVRSRGYTF
TRBV4-3	-	TRBJ2-3	CASSQSSSSGYTDTQYF
TRBV19	-	TRBJ2-2	CASSTVPANTGELFF
TRBV7-9	-	TRBJ2-7	CASSSLAGGYEQYF
TRBV6-5	-	TRBJ1-5	CASSYSEGYQPQHF
TRBV18	-	TRBJ1-5	CASSNAWDRKQPQHF
TRBV28	-	TRBJ2-2	CASSPGTSTGELFF
TRBV2	-	TRBJ1-1	CASSGTREGAGNTEAFF
TRBV2	-	TRBJ1-1	CASGTGFTEAFF
TRBV28	-	TRBJ1-2	CASSSQGPLGYTF
TRBV19	-	TRBJ1-4	CASSRNRNEKLFF
TRBV10-1	-	TRBJ2-5	CASSERQDQETQYF
TRBV7-3	few	TRBJ1-5	CASSPGPRERNQPQHF
TRBV14	few	TRBJ1-3	CASSQGHSGNTIYF
TRBV10-1	few	TRBJ2-2	CASSKQGRGELFF
TRBV18	-	TRBJ1-2	CASSRDRGRFNYGYTF
TRBV21-1	-	TRBJ2-2	CASSELEHGELFF
TRBV29-1	-	TRBJ2-7	CSVSGTGIHEQYF
TRBV10-3	-	TRBJ1-5	CAISSSIGGNQPQHF
TRBV2	-	TRBJ1-2	CASIGGLNYGYTF
TRBV19	-	TRBJ1-3	CASRTGLYGNTIYF
TRBV7-2	-	TRBJ2-5	CASSLPTGETQYF
TRBV28	few	TRBJ2-7	CASSGPSGAGPYEQYF
TRBV10-3	-	TRBJ2-1	CALSSGSSYNEQFF
TRBV11-2	-	TRBJ1-1	CASTLNTEAFF
TRBV2	-	TRBJ2-3	CASSDVVDTQYF
TRBV7-6	few	TRBJ2-3	CASSLRDRVQYF
TRBV5-8	once	TRBJ2-7	CASSLAGQGSEQYF
TRBV19	-	TRBJ1-2	CASTPGQANYGYTF
TRBV7-8	once	TRBJ2-3	CASSYSSGGSTDTQYF
TRBV19	-	TRBJ2-5	CASSIDNRSQARQETQYF
TRBV4-1	-	TRBJ1-3	CASSQDTPVGNTIYF
TRBV14	-	TRBJ2-3	CASSPLEGRPDTQYF
TRBV28	-	TRBJ2-5	CASSQGLAGLEETQYF
TRBV6-4	once	TRBJ2-3	CASSDSTSGGGTDTQYF
TRBV19	-	TRBJ1-2	CASSPGTGNGYTF
TRBV6-1	-	TRBJ1-2	CASSENSWKASGDSGYTF
TRBV10-2	-	TRBJ2-7	CASSASAYEQYF
TRBV7-2	-	TRBJ2-7	CASSLAGPREEYF
TRBV27	-	TRBJ1-6	CASSPSGVFWSPLHF
TRBV19	few	TRBJ1-6	CASSIERRRASPLHF
TRBV6-6	-	TRBJ1-5	CASDQRAGQPQHF
TRBV5-1	-	TRBJ2-5	CASSPRGGEETQYF
TRBV18	-	TRBJ2-5	CASSPIRTGRETQYF
TRBV11-2	-	TRBJ2-5	CASSLDQGTGRETQYF
TRBV7-8	-	TRBJ2-3	CASSLLLTSGASTDTQYF
TRBV10-1	-	TRBJ2-2	CASRSGTGELFF
TRBV6-1	-	TRBJ1-1	CASTTGNTEAFF
TRBV5-4	once	TRBJ2-3	CASSSKTSGGTDTQYF
TRBV9	-	TRBJ2-5	CASSVGTSGTQETQYF